A selection of T cell receptor beta chains follows, all from one sample in a study of Tregs in tolerant kidney transplant recipients. Sequencing used immunoSEQ multiplex PCR; TCRdb keeps in-frame clones, though not all of them. The sample contains some 110,000 clones, around 91% of which appear only once. The material sequenced was CD4+ T cells from blood. Receptors were obtained from a human donor in good health. Each CDR3 is given with its conserved first and last residue. D genes are given only for firm matches. The size field is filled for only some rows; it gives once, few, many or a size class.

>TRBV4-1|TRBJ2-7|.|TRBD1
CASSQGGDSIYEQYF
TGCGCCAGCAGCCAAGGAGGGGACAGCATCTACGAGCAGTACTTC
>TRBV5-4|TRBJ2-5|once|TRBD1
CASSSGQQETQYF
TGTGCCAGCAGCTCGGGACAGCAAGAGACCCAGTACTTC
>TRBV21-1|TRBJ1-1|.|.
CASSRKRRSRQMNTEAFF
TGTGCCAGCAGTAGGAAAAGAAGGTCGAGACAGATGAACACTGAAGCTTTCTTT
>TRBV11-2|TRBJ1-5|once|.
CASSPAWGTRPQHF
TGTGCCAGCAGCCCTGCTTGGGGGACACGGCCCCAGCATTTT
>TRBV6-5|TRBJ2-3|.|TRBD2
CASSYEAGGPNTQYF
TGTGCCAGCAGTTACGAAGCGGGAGGGCCGAATACGCAGTATTTT
>TRBV4-2|TRBJ2-2|.|.
CASSPGDRAGTGELFF
TGTGCCAGCAGCCCAGGGGATAGGGCAGGGACCGGGGAGCTGTTTTTT
>TRBV6-5|TRBJ2-3|.|.
CASRGRSTDTQYF
TGTGCCTCCAGAGGACGGAGCACAGATACGCAGTATTTT
>TRBV7-8|TRBJ1-1|.|.
CASSLVVNTEAFF
TGTGCCAGCAGCTTAGTCGTGAACACTGAAGCTTTCTTT
>TRBV5-4|TRBJ2-5|.|TRBD1
CASSEGQRETQYF
TGTGCCAGCAGCGAGGGACAGAGGGAGACCCAGTACTTC
>TRBV6-5|TRBJ1-4|.|.
CASSYRDGNEKLFF
TGTGCCAGCAGTTACCGGGACGGAAATGAAAAACTGTTTTTT
>TRBV7-2|TRBJ2-3|.|.
CASSLAGGLSTDTQYF
TGTGCCAGCAGCTTAGCGGGGGGACTTAGCACAGATACGCAGTATTTT
>TRBV27|TRBJ1-1|.|TRBD1
CASYFVRGQGNTEAFF
TGTGCCAGTTACTTTGTACGGGGACAGGGGAACACTGAAGCTTTCTTT
>TRBV5-1|TRBJ2-1|.|TRBD2
CASSLARASGGNEQFF
TGCGCCAGCAGCTTGGCCAGGGCTAGCGGGGGCAATGAGCAGTTCTTC
>TRBV7-3|TRBJ1-2|.|.
CASSPGQGYGYTF
TGTGCCAGCAGCCCCGGGCAGGGCTATGGCTACACCTTC
>TRBV5-1|TRBJ2-5|.|.
CASSLQGGETQYF
TGCGCCAGCAGCTTGCAAGGGGGAGAGACCCAGTACTTC
>TRBV5-8|TRBJ2-1|.|.
CASSLRSLNKYEQFF
TGTGCCAGCAGCCTTCGGTCCCTAAATAAGTATGAGCAGTTCTTC
>TRBV11-2|TRBJ2-2|.|TRBD2
CASSLTSGGGTGELFF
TGTGCCAGCAGCTTGACTAGCGGGGGGGGCACCGGGGAGCTGTTTTTT
>TRBV15|TRBJ2-1|once|.
CAVSEGTTYNEQFF
TGTGCCGTCTCGGAGGGGACAACCTACAATGAGCAGTTCTTC
>TRBV5-1|TRBJ2-2|.|.
CASSLGQVVTGELFF
TGCGCCAGCAGCTTGGGACAGGTGGTCACCGGGGAGCTGTTTTTT
>TRBV10-3|TRBJ1-3|once|TRBD1
CAINGGTGGLNTIYF
TGTGCCATCAATGGCGGGACAGGGGGCTTAAACACCATATATTTT
>TRBV7-2|TRBJ1-2|.|TRBD1
CASSLVPGGGYTF
TGTGCCAGCAGCTTAGTCCCAGGGGGTGGCTACACCTTC
>TRBV2|TRBJ2-5|.|.
CASSVGRRETQYF
TGTGCCAGCAGCGTCGGGCGTAGAGAGACCCAGTACTTC
>TRBV11-3|TRBJ2-1|.|TRBD1
CASGRTGGNEQFF
TGTGCCAGCGGAAGGACAGGGGGGAATGAGCAGTTCTTC
>TRBV4-1|TRBJ2-1|.|TRBD2
CASSRGGIAGDGRNEQFF
TGCGCCAGCAGCCGGGGGGGGATAGCGGGAGATGGGCGCAATGAGCAGTTCTTC
>TRBV7-8|TRBJ2-7|.|TRBD2
CASSLTRLAGVNEQYF
TGTGCCAGCAGCTTAACGAGGCTAGCGGGAGTCAACGAGCAGTACTTC
>TRBV6-5|TRBJ1-2|.|.
CASSLYWTDYGYTF
TGTGCCAGCAGCCTTTATTGGACAGACTATGGCTACACCTTC
>TRBV7-9|TRBJ1-3|.|.
CASSSAGVTSGNTIYF
TGTGCCAGCAGCTCCGCAGGGGTCACCTCTGGAAACACCATATATTTT
>TRBV18|TRBJ2-5|.|.
CASSEPRQETQYF
TGTGCCAGCTCAGAGCCCCGACAAGAGACCCAGTACTTC
>TRBV5-1|TRBJ2-3|.|.
CASSYLSAGADTQYF
TGCGCCAGCAGCTACCTTTCGGCCGGTGCAGATACGCAGTATTTT